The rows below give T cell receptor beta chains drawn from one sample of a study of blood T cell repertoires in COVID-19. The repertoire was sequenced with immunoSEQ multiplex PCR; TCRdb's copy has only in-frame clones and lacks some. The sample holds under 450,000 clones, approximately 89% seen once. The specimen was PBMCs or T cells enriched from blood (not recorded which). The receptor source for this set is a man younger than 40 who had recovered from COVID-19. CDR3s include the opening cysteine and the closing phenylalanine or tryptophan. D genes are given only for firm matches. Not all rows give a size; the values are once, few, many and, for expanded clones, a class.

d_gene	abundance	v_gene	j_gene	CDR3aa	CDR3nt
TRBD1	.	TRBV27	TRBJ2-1	CASSSWTGGLDEQFF	TGTGCCAGCAGTTCCTGGACAGGCGGATTGGATGAGCAGTTCTTC
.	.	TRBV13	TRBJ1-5	CASSLGAPYQPQHF	TGTGCCAGCAGCTTAGGGGCACCTTATCAGCCCCAGCATTTT
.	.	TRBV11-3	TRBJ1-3	CASSLSGNSGNTIYF	TGTGCCAGCAGCTTATCAGGCAACTCTGGAAACACCATATATTTT
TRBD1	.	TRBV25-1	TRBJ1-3	CASTGQGISGNTIYF	TGTGCCAGTACGGGACAGGGAATCTCTGGAAACACCATATATTTT
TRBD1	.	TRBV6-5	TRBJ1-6	CASSRKRTGNSPLHF	TGTGCCAGCAGTCGTAAAAGGACAGGAAATTCACCCCTCCACTTT
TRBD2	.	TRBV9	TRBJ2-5	CASSVATSGAPETQYF	TGTGCCAGCAGCGTGGCGACTAGCGGGGCTCCAGAGACCCAGTACTTC
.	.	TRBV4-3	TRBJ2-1	CASSQERSNEQFF	TGCGCCAGCAGCCAAGAAAGGAGCAATGAGCAGTTCTTC
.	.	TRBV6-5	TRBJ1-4	CASSFGATNEKLFF	TGTGCCAGCAGTTTCGGTGCAACTAATGAAAAACTGTTTTTT
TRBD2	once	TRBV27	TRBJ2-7	CASRSSGTYEQYF	TGTGCCAGCAGGTCTAGCGGAACCTACGAGCAGTACTTC
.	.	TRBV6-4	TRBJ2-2	CASSGEGNTGELFF	TGTGCCAGCAGTGGTGAGGGGAACACCGGGGAGCTGTTTTTT
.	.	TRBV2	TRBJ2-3	CASSRRQDTDTQYF	TGTGCCAGCAGCCGCCGACAGGACACAGATACGCAGTATTTT
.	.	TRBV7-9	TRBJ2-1	CASSLTSSSYNEQFF	TGTGCCAGCAGCTTAACTAGCAGCTCCTACAATGAGCAGTTCTTC
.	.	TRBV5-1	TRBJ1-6	CASSLRQSDSPLHF	TGCGCCAGCAGCTTGCGACAGTCGGATTCACCCCTCCACTTT
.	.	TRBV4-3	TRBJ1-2	CASSQEIQRTDGYTF	TGCGCCAGCAGCCAAGAAATACAAAGGACAGACGGCTACACCTTC
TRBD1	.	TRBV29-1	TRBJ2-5	CSVYTGEPRETQYF	TGCAGCGTTTATACAGGGGAACCACGGGAGACCCAGTACTTC
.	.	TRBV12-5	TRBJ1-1	CASVKGLNTEAFF	TGTGCTAGTGTTAAGGGGCTGAACACTGAAGCTTTCTTT
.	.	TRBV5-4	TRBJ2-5	CASSLARGYQETQYF	TGTGCCAGCAGCTTAGCGAGAGGGTATCAAGAGACCCAGTACTTC
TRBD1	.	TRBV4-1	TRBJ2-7	CASSPEEDRGEQYF	TGCGCCAGCAGCCCGGAGGAAGACAGGGGCGAGCAGTACTTC
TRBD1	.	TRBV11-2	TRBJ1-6	CASNAGTEHSPLHF	TGTGCCAGCAACGCCGGGACAGAGCATTCACCCCTCCACTTT
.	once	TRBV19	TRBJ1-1	CASSIYSGSEAFF	TGTGCCAGTAGTATATACTCGGGGTCTGAGGCTTTCTTT
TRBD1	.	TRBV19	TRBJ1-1	CASSLKTGTEAFF	TGTGCCAGTAGTCTCAAGACAGGGACTGAAGCTTTCTTT
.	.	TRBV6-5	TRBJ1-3	CASTPVPGNTIYF	TGTGCCAGCACCCCGGTACCTGGAAACACCATATATTTT
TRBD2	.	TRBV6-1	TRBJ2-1	CASSERPSGYNEQFF	TGTGCCAGCAGTGAAAGGCCTAGCGGTTACAATGAGCAGTTCTTC
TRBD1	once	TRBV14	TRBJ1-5	CASSPTGGNQPQHF	TGTGCCAGCAGCCCTACAGGGGGGAATCAGCCCCAGCATTTT
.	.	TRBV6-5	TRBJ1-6	CASSYGGSSNSPLHF	TGTGCCAGCAGTTACGGGGGCAGCTCTAATTCACCCCTCCACTTT
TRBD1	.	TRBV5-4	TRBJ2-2	CASSFTGGYTGELFF	TGTGCCAGCAGCTTCACAGGGGGCTACACCGGGGAGCTGTTTTTT
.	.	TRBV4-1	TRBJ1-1	CASSQAEGGVAFF	TGCGCCAGCAGCCAAGCCGAGGGAGGGGTGGCTTTCTTT
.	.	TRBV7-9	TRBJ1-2	CASSLGGTPSGGYTF	TGTGCCAGCAGCTTAGGGGGGACACCGAGCGGTGGCTACACCTTC
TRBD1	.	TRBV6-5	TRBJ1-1	CATTGRNTEAFF	TGTGCCACGACAGGGCGGAACACTGAAGCTTTCTTT
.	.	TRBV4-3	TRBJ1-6	CASSQAGTGDSPLHF	TGCGCCAGCAGCCAAGCAGGGACTGGGGATTCACCCCTCCACTTT
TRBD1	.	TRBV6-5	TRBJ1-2	CASSLGRGVGYTF	TGTGCCAGCAGTCTCGGCAGGGGGGTTGGCTACACCTTC
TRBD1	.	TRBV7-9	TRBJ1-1	CASRTGDKMNTEAFF	TGTGCCAGCAGGACAGGGGACAAAATGAACACTGAAGCTTTCTTT
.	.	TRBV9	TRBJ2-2	CASSPYGNTGELFF	TGTGCCAGCAGCCCTTACGGGAACACCGGGGAGCTGTTTTTT
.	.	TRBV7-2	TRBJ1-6	CASSTVGGSNSPLHF	TGTGCCAGCAGCACCGTAGGGGGATCTAATTCACCCCTCCACTTT
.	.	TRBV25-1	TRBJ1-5	CASSDSKTGVNQPQHF	TGTGCCAGCAGTGACTCTAAGACGGGAGTAAATCAGCCCCAGCATTTT
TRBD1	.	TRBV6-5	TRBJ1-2	CASSSDRVLYGYTF	TGTGCCAGCAGTTCCGACAGGGTTCTCTATGGCTACACCTTC
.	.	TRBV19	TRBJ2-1	CASTRGNEQFF	TGTGCCAGTACAAGGGGCAATGAGCAGTTCTTC
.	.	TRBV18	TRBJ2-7	CASSPSLDSTYEQYF	TGTGCCAGCTCACCCTCTTTGGACAGCACCTACGAGCAGTACTTC
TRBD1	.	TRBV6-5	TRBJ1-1	CASRGTGERAFF	TGTGCCAGCAGGGGGACAGGGGAACGAGCTTTCTTT
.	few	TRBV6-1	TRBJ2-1	CASSEAEGTVF	TGTGCCAGCAGTGAAGCGGAGGGTACAGTCTTC
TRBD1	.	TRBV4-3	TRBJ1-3	CASSQDRGVAGSTGNTIYF	TGCGCCAGCAGCCAAGACAGGGGGGTGGCAGGGTCCACTGGAAACACCATATATTTT
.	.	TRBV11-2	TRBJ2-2	CASSLEGAVSGELFF	TGTGCCAGCAGCTTAGAAGGGGCCGTATCCGGGGAGCTGTTTTTT
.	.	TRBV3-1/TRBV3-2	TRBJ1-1	CASSRRGSNTEAFF	TGTGCCAGCAGCCGGAGGGGATCGAACACTGAAGCTTTCTTT
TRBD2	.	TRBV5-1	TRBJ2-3	CASSLLAGQDTQYF	TGCGCCAGCAGCTTACTAGCGGGGCAAGATACGCAGTATTTT
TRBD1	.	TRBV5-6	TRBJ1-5	CASSFSGRGSDQPQHF	TGTGCCAGCAGCTTCTCGGGCAGGGGGTCGGATCAGCCCCAGCATTTT